Listed here is a single TCR beta chain. The specificity of this receptor is unknown. No much larger clonotype is one base removed from it; base qualities were not supplied. These data come from a study of shared clonotypes between healthy human individuals (dated by TCRdb to 2018 to 2021). About the investigation overall: A few men and two women, aged 18 to 49 years, made up the cohort. Per donor, three plates each were used for CD4 naive and CD4 memory, two for CD8 naive, and one for CD8 memory. To estimate repertoire size and how much clonotypes are shared between individuals, the study performed deep sequencing of blood TCR repertoires from a few healthy adults. Leukapheresis yielded between about 0.94 and 10 billion PBMCs per donor. To increase sequencing depth and limit assay-specific biases, different laboratories used diverse techniques to prepare libraries and sequence TCR repertoires.

Using the deep immunoSEQ assay, multiplex PCR amplified TCR CDR3 regions from genomic DNA. Extracted genomic DNA from each cell subset was distributed evenly across all wells of several immunoSEQ 96-well plates, and each plate was treated as a replicate. Each replicate PCR for sorted subsets received 150 to 250 ng genomic DNA, equal to tens of thousands of T cell genomes. Purified libraries were quantified with a Qubit 3.0 fluorometer, sized on a Bioanalyzer 2100, and re-quantified with the KAPA Library Quantification kit. Each immunoSEQ 96-well plate was sequenced on its own single-read 150-cycle Illumina NextSeq 550 flow cell. The source study handled its data this way. The immunoSEQ output contained only junctional sequences without quality scores, so filtering could not match that applied to full-length reads. Sequences were annotated with PyIR, a Python wrapper for IgBLAST v1.9, using IMGT germline references to assign V/J genes and CDR3. Reads were filtered out if the reads had weak V/J assignments (E-value above 1e-6), no CDR3, stop codons, out-of-frame junctions, or ambiguous translated residues. V3J clonotypes were defined as sequences sharing the same inferred V gene, J gene, and CDR3 amino acid sequence. To compute the percentage overlap between repertoires, the number of shared unique clonotypes was divided by the size of the smaller repertoire. Repertoire richness was assessed with RTK rarefaction, the Chao1 estimator, and Recon v2.1 estimates of unobserved clonotypes. Generation probabilities for all TCRbeta clonotypes obtained by the gDNA method from a handful of donors were computed using OLGA. TCRdb holds this immuneACCESS table with in-frame rearrangements only. Some clones are missing; in checked studies, unresolved V genes explain under half, and the rest has no known cause. V, J and clone size derive from that table, while D and trimming were established from the DNA sequence. The sample has 950,000 to 1,100,000 clones on record, around 75% of them singletons. Over 1.3% of the sample comes from the top ten.

Healthy HIV-negative adults with no recently reported acute infections or vaccinations were included as donors. All donors were Caucasian adults living in Nashville, Tennessee, USA. CD4+ T cells were enriched by magnetic negative selection; naive cells were then positively selected on CD45RA, and the negative fraction formed the memory subset. Blood was collected by leukapheresis, and PBMCs were isolated by Ficoll-Histopaque density gradient centrifugation and then cryopreserved in liquid nitrogen vapor phase. Analytical flow cytometry was used to check the purity and quantity of every magnetically sorted T cell population. Each sorted fraction had its genomic DNA isolated and then quantified by UV absorbance on a Nanodrop 2000c. The trim is 4 bases for V and 0 bases for J, with a gap of 11 bases between the germline ends. The CDR3 runs 15 amino acids, cysteine and phenylalanine included. Of the read, only the CDR3 DNA is kept; its 45 bases are in frame from base 1. The germline V gene (reference sequence) specifies SGHNT as CDR1 and YYREEE as CDR2.

Study-level results and caveats: Compared with non-shared clonotypes, clonotypes shared by all four sorted-subset donors had higher generation probabilities. Pairwise subsampling indicated that sequencing depth was expected to affect the degree of clonotype sharing among donors. Incomplete sequencing was indicated by rarefaction of sorted-subset datasets, despite the large sequencing depth. The genetic and exposure-history diversity represented was limited by the small number of donors. When a handful of donors were compared, the shared fraction of clonotypes was about 5.2% for naive CD4, around 3.5% for naive CD8, 2.3% for memory CD4, and approximately 0.4% for memory CD8. Naive subsets generally had larger estimated clonotype richness than memory subsets. Sampling was restricted to blood, and TCR repertoires in tissues likely differ from the TCR repertoires found in blood.

The TCR comes from a man younger than 35 in good health. The specimen was memory CD4+ T cells sorted from blood. Per the publication, the cell subset or site label means: CD45RA-negative fraction. The receptor chain draws on TRBV5-4 and TRBJ1-3; no D gene can be assigned with confidence. The DNA sequence is given as TGTGCCAGCAGCCTCGACCGCCTCTCTGGAAACACCATATATTTT. Its translation is CASSLDRLSGNTIYF.